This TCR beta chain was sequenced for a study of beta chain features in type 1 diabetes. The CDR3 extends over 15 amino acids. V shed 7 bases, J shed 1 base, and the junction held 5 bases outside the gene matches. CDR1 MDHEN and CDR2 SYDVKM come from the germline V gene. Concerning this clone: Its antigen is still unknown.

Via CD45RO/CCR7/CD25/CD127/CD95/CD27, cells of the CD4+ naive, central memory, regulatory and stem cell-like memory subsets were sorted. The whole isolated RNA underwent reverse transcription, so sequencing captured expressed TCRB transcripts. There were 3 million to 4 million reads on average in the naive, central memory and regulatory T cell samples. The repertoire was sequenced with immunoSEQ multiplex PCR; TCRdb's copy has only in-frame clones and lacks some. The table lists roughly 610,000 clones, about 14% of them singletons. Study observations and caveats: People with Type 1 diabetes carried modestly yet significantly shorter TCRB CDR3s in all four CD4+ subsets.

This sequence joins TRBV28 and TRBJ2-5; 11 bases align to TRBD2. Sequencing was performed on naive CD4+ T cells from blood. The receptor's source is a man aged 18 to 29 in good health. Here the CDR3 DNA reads TGTGCCAGCAACCTTAGCGGGGGGGCCCAAGAGACCCAGTACTTC. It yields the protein CASNLSGGAQETQYF.